This T cell receptor (beta chain) was sequenced in a study of OX40 agonist ivuxolimab in advanced cancers. Study context: Patients assigned to dose escalation were diagnosed with hepatocellular carcinoma, melanoma, renal cell or head and neck cancer. Study-wide results and caveats: The expanded peripheral T cells' antigen specificity was not determined.

Germline-derived CDR1 and CDR2 are SGHVS and FQNEAQ. The ends lost 1 base at V and 7 bases at J; junction bases unmatched: 3. The length of the CDR3 is 14 residues. Method: immunoSEQ multiplex PCR; TCRdb's copy keeps in-frame clones and lacks some. The sample records about 74,000 clones, roughly 82% being singletons. Notes on this clone: Its antigen remains unidentified.

This rearrangement joins TRBV7-8 to TRBJ2-4; the match to TRBD1 covers 8 bases. This receptor was taken from an adult with an advanced solid tumor such as melanoma, head and neck, liver or kidney cancer. The sequencing used CD4+ or CD8+ T cells sorted from blood, collected in a trial of the OX40 agonist ivuxolimab. CDR3 in amino acids: CASSLGTGGNIQYF. The CDR3 nucleotides are TGTGCCAGCAGCTTAGGTACAGGGGGGAACATTCAGTACTTC. Full variable domain (outside the CDR3, taken from reference TRBV7-8 and TRBJ2-4): GAGVSQSPRYKVAKRGQDVALRCDPISGHVSLFWYQQALGQGPEFLTYFQNEAQLDKSGLPSDRFFAERPEGSVSTLKIQRTQQEDSAVYLCASSLGTGGNIQYFGAGTRLSVL.